The sequence of this TCR beta chain was determined in a study of blood T cells in healthy people across ages. Using a J-beta primer mix together with a sample-barcoded 5' primer, a second PCR was run for roughly 6 to 12 cycles. TCRdb re-analysed the 5' RACE reads in MiXCR, keeping a single row per CDR3 protein. The sample carries 1.5 million to 1.9 million distinct CDR3 sequences, approximately 43% recorded once. Donor samples were obtained from healthy Caucasian individuals from Russia, aged about 6 to 95. The sequence was collected from a young woman in good health. Sequenced: blood.

The CDR3 DNA reads as TGCAGTGCTACAATACCGGGACAGTTCACTGAAGCTTTCTTT. Translation gives CSATIPGQFTEAFF. The V gene is TRBV20-1, the J gene TRBJ1-1; 7 bases map to TRBD1. V was pared by 4 bases and J by 4 bases, with 9 bases of the junction left unmatched. Germline V gene data show CDR1 as DFQATT and CDR2 as SNEGSKA (reference sequence). There are 14 residues in the CDR3.